This T cell receptor (beta chain) came from a study of memory CD4+ T cells and cytomegalovirus serostatus. Some clones are missing from TCRdb's copy, which holds only in-frame ones; the method was immunoSEQ multiplex PCR. The sample gives tens of thousands of clones, around four fifths of which show up once; nearly 0.9% is in the top ten. Study-level points and caveats: Suggested: most of the CMV-linked TCR signature lies in CD4+ memory cells.

Single viable CD3+CD4+CD8-CD45RO+ cells were sorted as the memory CD4+ T cells. Donors' CMV status reflects serum IgG against pp150, pp28, p38, p52. CD4+ T cells were isolated by positive magnetic selection. This clone was found a few times. Antigen unknown. Material for sequencing was memory CD4+ T cells from blood. The receptor comes from an adult in good health and CMV-seronegative.

The chain's CDR3 is CASSQAGRHTGELFF. Written as DNA, the CDR3 is TGTGCCAGCAGCCAAGCTGGGAGGCACACCGGGGAGCTGTTTTTT. This chain uses TRBV4-2 with TRBJ2-2; perhaps TRBD2 as D (6 bases). The V and J ends lost 1 base and 3 bases respectively, with 9 bases between them. The CDR3 is made up of 15 amino acids. The V gene's germline CDR1 is LGHNA and CDR2 YNFKEQ.